The source of this TCR beta chain is a study of beta chain features in type 1 diabetes. About the research overall: Patients shared similar age, gender and cell yields with healthy donors.

Findings and caveats of the study: Reduced insertions and increased deletions marked VDJ junctions in type 1 diabetes patients. TCRB CDR3s were moderately but significantly shorter in Type 1 diabetes patients in all four CD4+ subsets. In comparison with healthy donors, patients had naive, central memory and Treg TCRB repertoires that appeared more similar. The analysis here could not establish whether HLA type shapes TCRB rearrangement.

Concerning this clone: Its antigen is still unknown.

Reverse transcription of all isolated RNA meant that expressed TCRB transcripts were sequenced. TCRdb's table, derived via immunoSEQ multiplex PCR, lists solely in-frame clones and lacks some. The sample has about 160,000 clones, 6.5% to 8.5% seen once. The receptor was derived from a young woman with type 1 diabetes. What was sequenced was central memory CD4+ T cells from blood.

Written as DNA, the CDR3 is TGTGCGCTGAGGTGGGGCAGGCGTGGCTACACCTTC. Protein: CALRWGRRGYTF. This chain links TRBV11-2 with TRBJ1-2; TRBD1 might be the D (5 bases). The CDR3 runs 12 residues. The germline V gene has CDR1 SGHAT and CDR2 FQNNGV.